The source of this TCR beta chain is a study of T cell responses to AZD1222 COVID-19 vaccine (dated by TCRdb to 2020 to 2022). A note on the overall study: AZD1222 recipients whose second dose came at about 4 weeks and those whose second dose came at about 12 weeks were combined into one group, since spike-specific TCR depth and breadth did not differ between the two schedules. TCR sequencing was performed for more than 230 trial participants, of whom some 200 were given two doses of AZD1222 and 26 were given two doses of MenACWY control vaccine. Trial participants were enrolled by age into subgroups of 18-55, 56-69 and 70-plus years, and 148, 28 and 57 TCR-sequenced participants, respectively, were included in these subgroups.

In regard to this clone: Its antigen is currently not known. Germline is not matched at one junction end, which may reflect a read error.

The CDR3 regions of human TCRbeta chains were analyzed by immunosequencing. In the source study's methods: Repertoire TCRs were matched against a reference library of SARS-CoV-2-specific TCRs generated with the MIRA antigen-specificity platform. Breadth was defined as the fraction of unique TCRs that were SARS-CoV-2-associated, and depth was defined as the fraction of total T cells that were SARS-CoV-2-associated. Using the MIRA data, each spike-specific TCR was mapped to the spike region that the TCR reacts to and placed in a CD4 or CD8 class. Log10-transformed breadth and depth values were compared by one-way ANOVA with Sidak's multiple comparisons tests. TCRdb holds this immuneACCESS table with in-frame rearrangements only. Some clones are missing; in checked studies, unresolved V genes explain under half, and the rest has no known cause. Clone size and the V and J calls come from that table; the DNA yielded D and trimming. This sample has 150,000 to 200,000 clones in its table, and just over 90% of those were observed once. The ten largest make up 2.5% to 3% of the sample.

Findings and caveats that apply to the study as a whole: The whole spike protein was spanned by vaccine-associated CD4 TCRs, and dominant responses were seen in regions 160-218 and 743-854. Reportedly, almost half of the unique spike-specific TCRs recognized epitopes lying outside the regions that are mutated in the B.1.351 and B.1.1.7 variants. Because no samples from the day 14 peak response were available, repertoires could be characterized only after the peak T cell response. Most participants were white British and females outnumbered males, and the authors suggested that clonal diversity may have been underestimated. Spike-specific TCR breadth and depth rose significantly after two AZD1222 doses compared with day 0 and with MenACWY recipients. In the small 56-69-year group, the increase in depth fell short of significance, most likely because of low power. Conclusions about previously exposed vaccinees were limited because only six AZD1222 recipients were SARS-CoV-2 seropositive at baseline.

Explained via the paper, the time point label denotes: baseline before first vaccination. Vaccinee samples came from UK trials COV001 and COV002, including a single-blind randomized controlled phase 2/3 trial of AZD1222 (ChAdOx1 nCoV-19) in healthy adults. For TCRbeta chain sequencing, PBMC samples from trial participants were taken at day 0 and at day 28 after the second dose. The CDR3 covers 14 residues, taking in both the cysteine and the phenylalanine. Just CDR3 DNA is preserved here, 42 bases in frame from base 1. Per the germline V gene, MNHEY is the CDR1 and SVGAGI is the CDR2. Specimen: peripheral blood, collected on day 0 of AZD1222 vaccination. This receptor chain uses TRBV6-5 and TRBJ2-1; the D region may be TRBD1 or TRBD2, each matching 6 bases equally. The sequence came from an adult in good health. The CDR3 protein: CASSDSGARNEQFF. At the DNA level, the sequence is TGTGCCAGCAGTGACTCGGGGGCGCGAAATGAGCAGTTCTTC.